This TCR beta chain is from a study of T cell responses to AZD1222 COVID-19 vaccine. Findings of the study overall: Nearly half of the spike-specific TCRs reportedly recognize variant regions that carry no mutations. No repertoire was sampled before or during the peak T cell response, only after it. Donor demographics were predominantly white British with a female majority; clonal diversity may be underestimated.

To note about this clone: The antigen is undetermined.

CDR1 and CDR2 from the germline V gene are SNHLY and FYNNEI. V lost 6 bases to trimming and J lost 11 bases; unmatched junction nucleotides: 14. The CDR3 loop spans 14 amino acids. Profiling relied on immunoSEQ multiplex PCR, and the TCRdb table lists in-frame clones only, not all of them. In the table there are approximately 110,000 clones, about nine tenths of which are singletons. This clonotype was sampled from an adult in good health. The specimen comprised peripheral blood, sampled on day 0 of AZD1222 vaccination. This chain links TRBV2 with TRBJ2-3, with TRBD1 identical over 7 bases. The CDR3 reads CASRGQAPHIRQYF. The CDR3 region has the DNA TGTGCCAGCAGAGGACAGGCCCCCCACATTAGGCAGTATTTT.